The 29 T cell receptor beta chains given below trace back to one sample, sequenced in a study of beta chain features in type 1 diabetes. Sequencing targeted expressed TCRB transcripts, as all isolated RNA had been reverse transcribed. The repertoire was sequenced with immunoSEQ multiplex PCR; TCRdb's copy has only in-frame clones and lacks some. The sample carries tens of thousands of clones, 66% recorded once. No antigens are known for them. Broader study findings: The study found moderately but significantly shorter TCRB CDR3s in all four CD4+ subsets of Type 1 diabetes patients.

The sample taken for sequencing was Tregs from blood. Source of these receptors: a young woman with type 1 diabetes.

The gene calls are TRBV5-4 and TRBJ2-6; TRBD1 matches 9 bases. Germline CDR1 SGHNT, CDR2 YYREEE (reference sequence). V lost 2 bases and J lost 2; bases outside the gene matches: 5. The CDR3 contains 17 residues. The CDR3 sequence is CASSFLTGGAGANVLTF. The CDR3 DNA sequence: TGTGCCAGCAGCTTTCTAACAGGGGGCGCTGGGGCCAACGTCCTGACTTTC.

This chain joins TRBV7-2 and TRBJ2-5; possibly TRBD1 for D (5 bases). Germline loops: CDR1 SGHTA, CDR2 FQGNSA. There are 13 residues in the CDR3. V was pared by 7 bases and J by 3 bases, with 12 bases between. The CDR3 loop reads CASTLGLKETQYF. DNA of the CDR3: TGTGCCAGCACCTTGGGGCTTAAAGAGACCCAGTACTTC.

This rearrangement joins TRBV11-2 to TRBJ2-7, with 8 nucleotides matching TRBD2. After removal of 0 bases from V and 10 bases from J, the junction contained 11 bases not matched to a gene. The CDR3 consists of 15 residues. Germline values: CDR1 SGHAT, CDR2 FQNNGV. The CDR3 DNA reads as TGTGCCAGCAGCTTAGATTTCGGGGGGGGGACCTTCCAGTACTTC. This encodes CASSLDFGGGTFQYF.

The table lists this clone with a few counts. The CDR3 sequence is CASSIDTSLLYNEQFF. The CDR3 DNA sequence: TGTGCCAGTAGTATAGATACTAGCCTACTCTACAATGAGCAGTTCTTC. V and J are TRBV19 and TRBJ2-1; TRBD2 might be the D (6 bases). This CDR3 spans 16 amino acids. Trimming pared 0 bases from V and 3 bases from J, leaving 12 bases between. Looked up from germline, CDR1 is LNHDA and CDR2 is SQIVND (reference sequence).

The chain joins TRBV11-2 to TRBJ2-7; TRBD1 might be the D (5 bases). The germline gives CDR1 SGHAT, CDR2 FQNNGV. Trimming left V 8 bases short and J 5 bases short, with 16 bases between. This CDR3 has 13 residues. CDR3 region: CASAQGIVNEQYF. As DNA, the CDR3 is TGTGCCAGCGCCCAGGGTATAGTCAACGAGCAGTACTTC.

As for this clone: Its ends do not fully match the called genes, so a read error is possible. The chain carries TRBV2 and TRBJ2-7; TRBD1 matches at 10 bases. Germline loops: CDR1 SNHLY, CDR2 FYNNEI. This CDR3 is 11 amino acids long. The CDR3 DNA is TGTGCCAGCAGCTTATCGGGACAGGGGCCCTTC. It yields the protein CASSLSGQGPF.

The gene calls are TRBV4-2 and TRBJ2-7; TRBD1 aligns across 8 bases. V was pared by 3 bases and J by 4 bases, with 11 bases of the junction left unmatched. The CDR3 contains 16 residues. CDR1 and CDR2 (germline): LGHNA, YNFKEQ. The CDR3 sequence: CASSQAAGQGGYEQYF. CDR3 nucleotides: TGTGCCAGCAGCCAGGCCGCCGGACAGGGTGGGTACGAGCAGTACTTC.

The chain links TRBV7-3 to TRBJ2-3; no clear D gene. Germline V gives CDR1 SGHTA, CDR2 FQGTGA. The germline V and J ends were trimmed by 3 bases and 4 bases, with 11 bases remaining between them. The length of the CDR3 is 14 residues. The CDR3, as DNA: TGTGCCAGCAGCTTTAGTGAAATATCAGATACGCAGTATTTT. This sequence encodes CASSFSEISDTQYF.

The CDR3 reads CASMASGPTPAQETQYF. The CDR3 region has the DNA TGCGCCAGCATGGCGAGCGGGCCGACCCCAGCACAAGAGACCCAGTACTTC. This rearrangement joins TRBV5-1 to TRBJ2-5, with D perhaps matching TRBD2 (6 bases). Per germline, CDR1 SGHRS and CDR2 YFSETQ. The CDR3 is made up of 17 amino acids. Trimming took 6 bases from V and 2 from J, leaving 23 bases between them.

The chain employs TRBV23-1 and TRBJ2-5, with 9 bases that match TRBD1. TRBV23-1 is labeled an ORF, and its function is uncertain. The CDR3 sequence is 15 residues long. J lost 2 bases, V lost 1 base, and 2 bases had no gene match. CDR3 in amino acids: CASSQWGQGQETQYF. CDR3 nucleotides: TGCGCCAGCAGTCAATGGGGACAGGGACAAGAGACCCAGTACTTC.

This chain links TRBV7-8 with TRBJ2-3; tentatively, D is TRBD1 (5 bases). The CDR3 totals 16 residues. In germline, CDR1 is SGHVS, CDR2 FQNEAQ. Trimming pared 5 bases from V and 2 bases from J, leaving 17 bases between. The CDR3 bases are TGTGCCAGCAGCCCCAGGGATTGGGGAACCACAGATACGCAGTATTTT. It is translated as CASSPRDWGTTDTQYF.

The chain links TRBV7-8 to TRBJ2-2; 7 nucleotides align to TRBD2. CDR3 length: 17 residues. The germline V gene has CDR1 SGHVS and CDR2 FQNEAQ. Trimming cost V 5 bases and J 3 bases; bases outside gene matches: 12. For the CDR3, the DNA is TGTGCCAGCAGCAGACCCTCGGGCGGGAGTTACACCGGGGAGCTGTTTTTT. It specifies CASSRPSGGSYTGELFF.

The chain recombines TRBV29-1 with TRBJ1-5; 11 nucleotides match TRBD1. The ends lost 4 bases at V and 0 bases at J; junction bases unmatched: 11. Germline CDR1 SQVTM, CDR2 ANQGSEA. This CDR3 has 18 residues. CDR3 in DNA: TGCAGCGTTGGCCCCGAGGACAGGGGGCTGCATAGCAATCAGCCCCAGCATTTT. Residues: CSVGPEDRGLHSNQPQHF.

The chain couples TRBV7-2 to TRBJ2-7; D unclear. V dropped 5 bases and J dropped 4 bases, with 18 bases sitting between them. CDR1 is SGHTA, CDR2 FQGNSA, per germline. This CDR3 has 15 amino acids. CDR3 sequence: CASSPRPGSGYEQYF. CDR3 nucleotide sequence: TGTGCCAGCAGCCCCCGTCCTGGGTCCGGGTACGAGCAGTACTTC.

The gene calls are TRBV5-1 and TRBJ1-1, with D possibly TRBD1 on 6 matching bases. CDR1 is SGHRS, CDR2 YFSETQ, per germline. The CDR3 runs to 13 residues. Between the trimmed V and J ends, which lost 6 bases and 1 base, there was a span of 10 bases. CDR3 region: CASTPQGNTEAFF. CDR3 DNA: TGCGCCAGCACCCCACAGGGGAACACTGAAGCTTTCTTT. The full variable domain, rest sourced from reference TRBV5-1 and TRBJ1-1, is KAGVTQTPRYLIKTRGQQVTLSCSPISGHRSVSWYQQTPGQGLQFLFEYFSETQRNKGNFPGRFSGRQFSNSRSEMNVSTLELGDSALYLCASTPQGNTEAFFGQGTRLTVV.

The rearrangement joins TRBV6-6 to TRBJ2-1; 12 bases are shared with TRBD2. J gave up 4 bases and V 7 bases, and 5 bases lay outside the gene matches. The CDR3 has 15 residues. The germline gives CDR1 MNHNY, CDR2 SVGAGI (reference sequence). The CDR3 loop reads CASTPGTSGYNEQFF. The CDR3 bases are TGTGCCAGCACCCCCGGGACTAGCGGGTACAATGAGCAGTTCTTC.

This clone was observed a few times. V usage is TRBV18 and J usage is TRBJ2-3; 7 bases line up with TRBD2. The germline gives CDR1 KGHSH, CDR2 LQKENI. The V segment lost 4 bases and the J segment 2 bases; nucleotides outside the gene matches: 3. This CDR3 region has 14 residues. DNA for the CDR3: TGTGCCAGCTCACAAGCGGGGAACACAGATACGCAGTATTTT. It specifies CASSQAGNTDTQYF.

The chain recombines TRBV2 with TRBJ2-5, with D perhaps matching TRBD2 (6 bases). V lost 5 bases to trimming and J lost 3 bases, with 13 bases between them. This CDR3 region has 14 residues. Per the germline V gene, CDR1 is SNHLY and CDR2 is FYNNEI. DNA of the CDR3: TGTGCCAGCAGTCGAAACGGGGGAAAAGAGACCCAGTACTTC. This gives the protein CASSRNGGKETQYF.

The gene calls are TRBV23-1 and TRBJ1-5; 7 nucleotides line up with TRBD1. TRBV23-1 is an ORF, and what it does is uncertain. The CDR3 is made up of 15 amino acids. Trimming cost V 7 bases and J 3 bases; bases outside gene matches: 9. This chain's CDR3 is CASKVGRGTNQPQHF. The CDR3 region has the DNA TGCGCCAGCAAGGTAGGCAGGGGGACCAATCAGCCCCAGCATTTT.

The CDR3, as DNA: TGTGCCACCGGCGGTAGGGACAGTTTCGGTTCGGGCTACACCTTC. Translation gives CATGGRDSFGSGYTF. The rearrangement joins TRBV15 to TRBJ1-2; 7 bases map to TRBD1. Trimming took 8 bases from V and 8 from J; bases not matched to a gene: 17. The CDR3 contains 15 residues. Germline CDR1 is LNHNV and CDR2 is YYDKDF (reference sequence).

This clone was counted a few times. V is TRBV14 and J is TRBJ1-4, with 7 bases identical to TRBD1. J was trimmed by 0 bases and V by 4 bases; bases with no gene match: 5. The germline V gene encodes CDR1 SGHDN and CDR2 FVKESK. The CDR3 spans 16 residues. The CDR3 coding sequence is TGTGCCAGCAGCCCCAGGGGGAGCGCAACTAATGAAAAACTGTTTTTT. Its translation is CASSPRGSATNEKLFF.

The rearrangement uses TRBV4-1 and TRBJ1-4, with 10 bases fitting TRBD1. Per germline, CDR1 MGHRA and CDR2 YSYEKL. The CDR3 spans 14 residues. J gave up 7 bases and V 4 bases, and 3 bases lay outside the gene matches. The CDR3 DNA is TGCGCCAGCAGCCCCGGGACAGGGGTTGAAAAACTGTTTTTT. The encoded protein is CASSPGTGVEKLFF.

Written as DNA, the CDR3 is TGTGCCAGCAGCCCCCCAAAGCGTAGGTCAAATGAGCAGTTCTTC. This sequence encodes CASSPPKRRSNEQFF. The J gene is TRBJ2-1, the V gene TRBV7-9, with D unresolved. Germline CDR1 is SEHNR and CDR2 is FQNEAQ (reference sequence). V dropped 5 bases and J dropped 7 bases, with 18 bases sitting between them. The CDR3 sequence is 15 residues long.

The chain employs TRBV4-2 and TRBJ2-2; 10 bases are shared with TRBD2. CDR1 is LGHNA and CDR2 is YNFKEQ in the germline V gene. The CDR3 is made up of 18 amino acids. Trimming removed 1 base from V and 4 bases from J; junction bases left unmatched: 9. The CDR3 spells CASSQVKREGLGTGELFF. CDR3 coding DNA: TGTGCCAGCAGCCAAGTCAAGCGGGAGGGCCTAGGCACCGGGGAGCTGTTTTTT.

The chain joins TRBV18 to TRBJ1-2; perhaps TRBD1 as D (6 bases). CDR1 KGHSH and CDR2 LQKENI come from the germline V gene. This CDR3 is built from 15 residues. V lost 3 bases and J lost 3, with 14 bases in between. The CDR3 bases are TGTGCCAGCTCACCTATAGACAGGCTTCACTATGGCTACACCTTC. It codes for CASSPIDRLHYGYTF.

In DNA form, the CDR3 reads TGTGCCAGCAGATTAGCACCCGGGGGGTCCCAGTACTTC. Residues: CASRLAPGGSQYF. This chain uses TRBV6-6 with TRBJ2-5, with 7 bases identical to TRBD2. CDR3 length equals 13 residues. V lost 6 bases to trimming and J lost 9 bases; unmatched junction nucleotides: 10. Per germline, CDR1 MNHNY and CDR2 SVGAGI (reference sequence).

This rearrangement joins TRBV23-1 to TRBJ1-5; no firm D call. TRBV23-1 is treated as an ORF (open reading frame) with a function not yet certain. This CDR3 has 18 amino acids. Trimming pared 0 bases from V and 0 bases from J, leaving 15 bases between. CDR3 in DNA: TGCGCCAGCAGTCAATCCTCCCCCGGTGGTGGTAGCAATCAGCCCCAGCATTTT. It is translated as CASSQSSPGGGSNQPQHF.

This clone ranks as medium-sized (0.01 to 0.1%). The CDR3 nucleotides read TGTGCCAGCAGCGGTCAGAATTCACCCCTCCACTTT. Protein sequence: CASSGQNSPLHF. This sequence joins TRBV7-9 and TRBJ1-6; D unclear. The V gene's germline CDR1 is SEHNR and CDR2 FQNEAQ (reference sequence). The CDR3 covers 12 residues. V lost 5 bases, J lost 7 bases, and 6 bases lay in between.

This clone was counted between two and nine times. This sequence joins TRBV28 and TRBJ2-4; D perhaps matches TRBD2 (5 bases). The germline gives CDR1 MDHEN, CDR2 SYDVKM. The CDR3 is made up of 16 amino acids. V lost 6 bases to trimming and J lost 2 bases, with 17 bases between them. The CDR3 protein is CASRPGRGRPKNIQYF. CDR3 DNA sequence: TGTGCCAGCAGACCCGGACGGGGAAGGCCCAAAAACATTCAGTACTTC.